This T cell receptor (beta chain) was observed in a study of early T cells in non-severe SARS-CoV-2 infection. Background on the study: Sequenced bulk RNA came from whole blood that was unsorted, and chains were unpaired.

The CDR3 totals 12 residues. The V end was cut by 7 bases, the J end by 5 bases, with 9 bases between. CDR1 is MNHEY and CDR2 is SVGEGT in the germline V gene. Details on this clonotype: This may be a read error: a much more frequent sequence differs by one nucleotide.

cDNA molecules, individually, were tagged with unique molecular identifiers. MiXCR, run by TCRdb on the 5' RACE reads, gives a single entry per CDR3 protein. This sample has about 28,000 distinct CDR3 sequences, with roughly 5.9% found just once. The TCR originated in an adult who was a healthcare worker with PCR-confirmed SARS-CoV-2 infection or an uninfected control (not recorded which). The chain combines TRBV6-2 or TRBV6-3 with TRBJ1-5; perhaps TRBD1 as D (6 bases). Material for sequencing was whole blood. The CDR3 DNA follows: TGTGCCAGCACGAAGGGGGATCAGCCCCAGCATTTT. As protein: CASTKGDQPQHF.